The source of this TCR beta chain is a study of blood T cell repertoires in COVID-19 (dated by TCRdb to about 2020). Notes on the research overall: The collaborator samples originated in the United States, Italy and Spain and spanned the acute and convalescent phases of COVID-19. The material from the prospective study consisted of cDNA or gDNA derived from T cells, B-cell-depleted T cells, or PBMCs. Deeply sampled blood TCRbeta repertoires from subjects exposed to, actively infected with, or recovered from COVID-19 were included in the dataset. The repertoires were made available in a free public database intended to serve as a resource for research on the immune response to SARS-CoV-2. The samples were drawn from the first 160 participants of the ongoing ImmuneRACE study and from about 1,200 subjects provided by 6 global collaborators. Sample metadata almost always included a de-identified subject ID, COVID-19 status, age in years and sex. Where available, HLA class I and class II types were taken from metadata supplied by the sample provider and were not determined by assay-based typing.

Whole blood was collected in K2EDTA tubes by collaborating institutions according to the institutions' own protocols. For TCRbeta analysis, collaborators shipped samples in one of three forms: frozen whole blood, isolated PBMCs, or DNA extracted from either of those sample types. What the study reported, not specific to this receptor: Clinical and demographic metadata were provided uncurated, with the amount varying by source and participant.

Trimming costs V 4 bases and J 3 bases, and their ends lie 13 bases apart. Via the germline V gene, CDR1 is SGHRS and CDR2 YFSETQ. Measured from the cysteine to the phenylalanine, the CDR3 is 14 residues long. Left in the record is the CDR3 DNA by itself, 42 bases read in frame from the first base. TCRbeta CDR3 regions were amplified from genomic DNA using the immunoSEQ Assay, a bias-controlled multiplex PCR. In the source study's methods: Nucleated cell counts per sample were estimated from amplification of reference gene primers within the assay. To quantify the absolute abundance of each unique TCRbeta CDR3 rearrangement, sequence reads were collapsed and filtered. Productive Simpson clonality was computed per sample as the square root of Simpson's diversity index over productive rearrangements. The immuneACCESS repertoire file appears here via TCRdb, limited to in-frame rearrangements. These files lack a portion of the clones; in checked studies, under half of the deficit traces to unresolved V genes, and the cause of the others is not known. The DNA was the basis for D and trimming; V, J and clone size are from that table. In this sample the table shows 150,000 to 200,000 clones, around 89% of which occur a single time. 4% to 5% of the sample rests with the top ten.

As to this clone: Its binding antigen is unknown. No base quality values were provided; no much bigger clone lies one nucleotide off.

The sequenced material came from peripheral blood. This receptor was obtained from a human donor in a cohort sampled during active COVID-19. The sequence links TRBV5-1 to TRBJ1-2, and the D gene may be TRBD1, 5 bases matching. The encoded CDR3 is CASSGSGSDYGYTF. In nucleotides, the sequence is TGCGCCAGCAGCGGATCAGGGTCGGACTATGGCTACACCTTC.